Listed below are T cell receptor beta chains from one sample, sequenced in a study of T-cell reconstitution after alpha-beta-depleted transplantation in children. TCRdb analysed the PCR reads with MiXCR anew, one entry per CDR3 protein. The repertoire consists of 550,000 to 600,000 distinct CDR3 sequences, with roughly 23% occurring once and the leading ten covering roughly 14%. The specimen was PBMCs, mostly from graft donor cells, collected 360 days after TCRalphabeta/CD19-depleted stem cell transplant. Receptor source: a boy in the first two years of life who had a stem cell transplant for acute myeloid leukemia, so the T cells may come from the graft donor. Each CDR3 is given with its conserved first and last residue. A D gene is named only where the DNA matches it firmly. Only part of the rows carry a size: once, few, many, or a class if the clone is expanded.

d_call: NA
clone_size: few
v_call: TRBV12-3/TRBV12-4
j_call: TRBJ1-1
cdr3_aa: CASSFQGGQTEAFF
cdr3_nt: TGTGCCAGCAGTTTCCAGGGTGGTCAAACTGAAGCTTTCTTT

d_call: TRBD2
clone_size: once
v_call: TRBV6-2/TRBV6-3
j_call: TRBJ2-7
cdr3_aa: CASRRPGLGGLEQYF
cdr3_nt: TGTGCCAGCAGACGTCCGGGACTAGGGGGGCTCGAGCAGTACTTC

d_call: TRBD1
clone_size: many
v_call: TRBV5-5
j_call: TRBJ2-7
cdr3_aa: CASSGPGTGFREQYF
cdr3_nt: TGTGCCAGCAGCGGACCCGGGACAGGGTTCCGGGAGCAGTACTTC

d_call: NA
clone_size: many
v_call: TRBV4-3
j_call: TRBJ2-5
cdr3_aa: CASSQDWVQGETQYF
cdr3_nt: TGCGCCAGCAGCCAAGATTGGGTGCAGGGTGAGACCCAGTACTTC

d_call: TRBD2
clone_size: NA
v_call: TRBV20-1
j_call: TRBJ2-1
cdr3_aa: CSARGYGGGVNEQFF
cdr3_nt: TGCAGTGCTAGAGGGTACGGGGGGGGCGTCAATGAGCAGTTCTTC

d_call: NA
clone_size: NA
v_call: TRBV6-5
j_call: TRBJ1-1
cdr3_aa: CASPTGSTEAFF
cdr3_nt: TGTGCCAGCCCTACAGGGAGCACTGAAGCTTTCTTT

d_call: NA
clone_size: few
v_call: TRBV7-7
j_call: TRBJ2-1
cdr3_aa: CASSTTALASNEQFF
cdr3_nt: TGTGCCAGCAGCACAACGGCGTTAGCTTCCAATGAGCAGTTCTTC

d_call: NA
clone_size: many
v_call: TRBV7-2
j_call: TRBJ2-3
cdr3_aa: CASSRDTDTQYF
cdr3_nt: TGTGCCAGCAGCAGGGACACAGATACGCAGTATTTT

d_call: NA
clone_size: few
v_call: TRBV9
j_call: TRBJ2-3
cdr3_aa: CASSVASGAGPTDTQYF
cdr3_nt: TGTGCCAGCAGCGTAGCCTCCGGTGCGGGGCCCACAGATACGCAGTATTTT

d_call: NA
clone_size: NA
v_call: TRBV7-2
j_call: TRBJ1-6
cdr3_aa: CASNLARTANSPLHF
cdr3_nt: TGTGCCAGCAACCTAGCTCGGACAGCTAATTCACCCCTCCACTTT

d_call: NA
clone_size: NA
v_call: TRBV4-3
j_call: TRBJ2-3
cdr3_aa: CASSQWVGGPRTQDTQYF
cdr3_nt: TGCGCCAGCAGCCAATGGGTCGGGGGCCCGAGAACACAAGATACGCAGTATTTT

d_call: TRBD2
clone_size: NA
v_call: TRBV4-2
j_call: TRBJ2-5
cdr3_aa: CASSRGLAGNQETQYF
cdr3_nt: TGTGCCAGCAGCCGGGGACTAGCGGGGAACCAAGAGACCCAGTACTTC

d_call: NA
clone_size: NA
v_call: TRBV4-1
j_call: TRBJ1-5
cdr3_aa: CASSQDWRNQPQHF
cdr3_nt: TGCGCCAGCAGCCAAGATTGGAGAAATCAGCCCCAGCATTTT

d_call: TRBD1
clone_size: NA
v_call: TRBV20-1
j_call: TRBJ2-5
cdr3_aa: CSAMGQMYQETQYF
cdr3_nt: TGCAGTGCCATGGGACAGATGTACCAAGAGACCCAGTACTTC

d_call: NA
clone_size: NA
v_call: TRBV12-3/TRBV12-4
j_call: TRBJ1-1
cdr3_aa: CASSLGKVGTEAFF
cdr3_nt: TGTGCCAGCAGTTTAGGGAAGGTGGGCACTGAAGCTTTCTTT

d_call: NA
clone_size: few
v_call: TRBV15
j_call: TRBJ1-1
cdr3_aa: CATSRGLGPANTEAFF
cdr3_nt: TGTGCCACCAGCAGAGGGCTAGGGCCAGCGAACACTGAAGCTTTCTTT

d_call: TRBD1
clone_size: few
v_call: TRBV12-3/TRBV12-4
j_call: TRBJ1-3
cdr3_aa: CATFWETGDIGNTIYF
cdr3_nt: TGTGCCACCTTTTGGGAGACAGGGGATATAGGAAACACCATATATTTT

d_call: TRBD2
clone_size: few
v_call: TRBV6-2/TRBV6-3
j_call: TRBJ2-3
cdr3_aa: CASSYSLAGGLTPVTDTQYF
cdr3_nt: TGTGCCAGCAGTTACTCCCTAGCGGGGGGTCTCACCCCCGTGACAGATACGCAGTATTTT

d_call: TRBD1
clone_size: NA
v_call: TRBV11-2
j_call: TRBJ1-4
cdr3_aa: CASSLGGQPKLFF
cdr3_nt: TGTGCCAGCAGCTTAGGGGGACAGCCAAAACTGTTTTTT

d_call: TRBD1
clone_size: NA
v_call: TRBV4-1
j_call: TRBJ2-1
cdr3_aa: CASSREDRVRYNEQFF
cdr3_nt: TGCGCCAGCAGCCGGGAGGACAGGGTACGTTACAATGAGCAGTTCTTC

d_call: NA
clone_size: NA
v_call: TRBV27
j_call: TRBJ2-3
cdr3_aa: CASILSWGARTDTQYF
cdr3_nt: TGTGCCAGCATTCTGAGTTGGGGGGCGCGGACAGATACGCAGTATTTT

d_call: NA
clone_size: many
v_call: TRBV29-1
j_call: TRBJ2-3
cdr3_aa: CSAEGWTAKDSQDTQYF
cdr3_nt: TGCAGCGCCGAGGGCTGGACAGCGAAGGATTCACAAGATACGCAGTATTTT

d_call: NA
clone_size: NA
v_call: TRBV12-3/TRBV12-4
j_call: TRBJ1-1
cdr3_aa: CASSVRGVEAFF
cdr3_nt: TGTGCCAGCAGCGTACGGGGGGTTGAAGCTTTCTTT

d_call: NA
clone_size: few
v_call: TRBV25-1
j_call: TRBJ1-5
cdr3_aa: CASSDRLGGNQPQHF
cdr3_nt: TGTGCCAGCAGTGACAGATTAGGAGGCAATCAGCCCCAGCATTTT

d_call: NA
clone_size: many
v_call: TRBV5-8
j_call: TRBJ2-1
cdr3_aa: CASSLFRVLGF
cdr3_nt: TGTGCCAGCAGCTTGTTTAGGGTGTTGGGCTTC

d_call: TRBD1
clone_size: few
v_call: TRBV20-1
j_call: TRBJ2-2
cdr3_aa: CSATRTGSTGELFF
cdr3_nt: TGCAGTGCTACTAGGACAGGGTCCACCGGGGAGCTGTTTTTT

d_call: NA
clone_size: NA
v_call: TRBV12-3/TRBV12-4
j_call: TRBJ2-1
cdr3_aa: CASGSRDWLRDNEQFF
cdr3_nt: TGTGCCAGCGGATCCAGAGACTGGTTAAGGGACAATGAGCAGTTCTTC

d_call: NA
clone_size: NA
v_call: TRBV4-3
j_call: TRBJ1-4
cdr3_aa: CASSQELRHEKLFF
cdr3_nt: TGCGCCAGCAGCCAAGAATTGCGACATGAAAAACTGTTTTTT

d_call: TRBD1
clone_size: NA
v_call: TRBV20-1
j_call: TRBJ2-4
cdr3_aa: CSASKQGGPWQYF
cdr3_nt: TGCAGTGCCTCTAAACAGGGGGGCCCATGGCAGTACTTC

d_call: NA
clone_size: NA
v_call: TRBV20-1
j_call: TRBJ1-5
cdr3_aa: CSATDRSGFQPQHF
cdr3_nt: TGCAGTGCTACTGACAGGTCTGGTTTTCAGCCCCAGCATTTT

d_call: NA
clone_size: NA
v_call: TRBV20-1
j_call: TRBJ2-5
cdr3_aa: CSARGFTGVEVETQYF
cdr3_nt: TGCAGTGCTAGAGGATTTACGGGGGTGGAGGTGGAGACCCAGTACTTC

d_call: TRBD1
clone_size: few
v_call: TRBV7-6
j_call: TRBJ1-5
cdr3_aa: CASSLPRDRAFRRWPQHF
cdr3_nt: TGTGCCAGCAGCCTCCCCCGGGACAGGGCCTTTCGCAGGTGGCCCCAGCATTTT

d_call: TRBD1
clone_size: NA
v_call: TRBV10-3
j_call: TRBJ1-2
cdr3_aa: CAISALQGASRGYTF
cdr3_nt: TGTGCCATCAGTGCACTACAGGGGGCGTCCCGTGGCTACACCTTC

d_call: NA
clone_size: NA
v_call: TRBV29-1
j_call: TRBJ2-3
cdr3_aa: CSVNTSWTDTQYF
cdr3_nt: TGCAGCGTTAATACGTCTTGGACAGATACGCAGTATTTT

d_call: TRBD1
clone_size: NA
v_call: TRBV19
j_call: TRBJ1-4
cdr3_aa: CASKGQGAVSEKLFF
cdr3_nt: TGTGCCAGCAAGGGACAGGGGGCAGTAAGTGAAAAACTGTTTTTT

d_call: NA
clone_size: many
v_call: TRBV7-9
j_call: TRBJ1-2
cdr3_aa: CAITGVYGYTF
cdr3_nt: TGTGCCATCACGGGAGTCTATGGCTACACCTTC

d_call: TRBD2
clone_size: many
v_call: TRBV12-3/TRBV12-4
j_call: TRBJ2-3
cdr3_aa: CASSLGSGVTDTQYF
cdr3_nt: TGTGCCAGCAGTTTGGGTAGCGGGGTTACAGATACGCAGTATTTT

d_call: TRBD1
clone_size: NA
v_call: TRBV5-1
j_call: TRBJ2-1
cdr3_aa: CASSQHGDRIHEQFF
cdr3_nt: TGCGCCAGCAGCCAACACGGGGACAGGATTCATGAGCAGTTCTTC

d_call: NA
clone_size: NA
v_call: TRBV29-1
j_call: TRBJ2-3
cdr3_aa: CSVATRATTDTQYF
cdr3_nt: TGCAGCGTCGCAACGCGGGCCACCACAGATACGCAGTATTTT

d_call: TRBD1
clone_size: few
v_call: TRBV20-1
j_call: TRBJ1-2
cdr3_aa: CSAKDRASYGYTF
cdr3_nt: TGCAGTGCTAAGGACAGGGCCTCTTATGGCTACACCTTC

d_call: TRBD2
clone_size: many
v_call: TRBV6-5
j_call: TRBJ2-3
cdr3_aa: CASSYSQRGYTDTQYF
cdr3_nt: TGTGCCAGCAGTTACTCCCAGCGGGGGTACACAGATACGCAGTATTTT

d_call: NA
clone_size: few
v_call: TRBV12-3/TRBV12-4
j_call: TRBJ1-5
cdr3_aa: CASSLWTAHNQPQHF
cdr3_nt: TGTGCCAGCAGTTTGTGGACGGCACATAATCAGCCCCAGCATTTT